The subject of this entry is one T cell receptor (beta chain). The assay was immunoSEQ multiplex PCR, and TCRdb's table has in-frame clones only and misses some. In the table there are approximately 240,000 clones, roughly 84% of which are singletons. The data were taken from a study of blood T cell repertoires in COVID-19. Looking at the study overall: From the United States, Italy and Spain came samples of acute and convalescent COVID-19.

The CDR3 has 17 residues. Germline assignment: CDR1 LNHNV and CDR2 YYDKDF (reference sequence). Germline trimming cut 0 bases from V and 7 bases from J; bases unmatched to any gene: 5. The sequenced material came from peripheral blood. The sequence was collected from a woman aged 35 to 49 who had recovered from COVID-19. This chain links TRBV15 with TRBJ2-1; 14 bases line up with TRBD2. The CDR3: CATSREGTSGGVNEQFF. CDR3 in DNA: TGTGCCACCAGCAGAGAAGGGACTAGCGGGGGTGTTAATGAGCAGTTCTTC.